This T cell receptor beta chain derives from a study of cytomegalovirus exposure and HLA in healthy donors. PCR employed 60 Vbeta and 13 Jbeta primers. This table comes from immunoSEQ multiplex PCR, and its TCRdb copy is limited to in-frame clones, with some not included. The table has about 160,000 clones, more than 80% seen once. Source material: PBMCs. This receptor was identified in a woman aged 30 to 39 in good health and CMV-seropositive.

The CDR3 reads CASSKQGWGQPQHF. The DNA of the CDR3 is TGTGCCAGCAGTAAACAGGGGTGGGGTCAGCCCCAGCATTTT. The chain links TRBV6-1 to TRBJ1-5; the match to TRBD1 covers 7 bases. CDR3 length equals 14 residues. From germline, CDR1 is MNHNS and CDR2 SASEGT. The V and J ends lost 5 bases and 6 bases, in that order; junction bases with no gene match: 7.